This T cell receptor beta chain comes out of a study of molecular identifiers for immune sequencing clone quantification. Study summary: Replicate experiments divided RNA from around 20,000 or 100,000 naive CD8 cells into five parts and sequenced four.

Each CDR3 protein gets one entry after TCRdb re-called the PCR reads with MiXCR. This table has 400,000 to 600,000 distinct CDR3 sequences, roughly 23% appearing once. In this sample, this clonotype turned up many times. V lost 1 base, J lost 7 bases, and 13 bases lay in between. Germline V gives CDR1 MGHRA, CDR2 YSYEKL. The CDR3 totals 14 residues. The TCR sequence derives from a human donor in good health. Some libraries in this study had Jurkat cell RNA spiked in. Sequences were obtained from naive CD8+ T cells from blood, with Jurkat cell RNA spiked in. The subset denotes: FACS-sorted CD8+CD4-CCR7+CD45RA+ naive T cells. The chain recombines TRBV4-1 with TRBJ1-1; D ambiguous. The CDR3 protein is CASSQVRAGNEAFF. The CDR3 coding sequence is TGCGCCAGCAGCCAAGTCCGAGCGGGGAATGAAGCTTTCTTT.